This T cell receptor (beta chain) was observed in a study of regulatory T cells in long-lasting Graves disease. Study in general: The study counted Graves' disease as persistent given over 5 years of antithyroid drugs and positive TSH receptor antibodies. Study-wide results and caveats: Favoring TRBV28, TRBJ1-2 and TRBJ2-5 was a feature seen in persistent disease.

Combining iRepertoire HTBI primers with Arm-PCR of CDR3 regions, the authors built TCR beta libraries. Source study methods: In the combined samples, 62 TRBV and some 14 TRBJ segments were identified. MiXCR, run by TCRdb on the multiplex PCR reads, gives a single entry per CDR3 protein. The V and J calls were not made by the authors but by TCRdb's processing. The sample gives around 450,000 distinct CDR3 sequences, 20% to 25% of which show up once; 7% to 9% is in the top ten. Described time point: persistent/refractory GD, antithyroid drugs over 5 years with positive TRAb. PBMCs provided the RNA from which the TCR library was made. At least ten counts were recorded for this clonotype. Its antigen is not identified. The CDR3 is 14 amino acids. V lost 7 bases to trimming and J lost 4 bases; unmatched junction nucleotides: 8. The germline V gene encodes CDR1 SNHLY and CDR2 FYNNEI.

This receptor was identified in a female donor with Graves disease. The chain uses TRBV2 and TRBJ1-2, with 8 bases that match TRBD1. The source was peripheral blood mononuclear cells (PBMCs), collected when the disease was refractory, from a patient treated with antithyroid drugs. The CDR3 nucleotides read TGTGCCAGCACCACCAGGGGGCGAATCTATGGCTACACCTTC. Translated, it gives CASTTRGRIYGYTF.